This T cell receptor beta chain came from a study of shared clonotypes between healthy human individuals. Whole-study context: A few men and a couple of women, aged 18 to 49, were donors. Every donor yielded three CD4 naive, three CD4 memory, two CD8 naive and one CD8 memory plate. Study-wide results and limits: Memory subsets had estimated richness that was generally smaller than that of naive subsets.

Profiling relied on immunoSEQ multiplex PCR, and the TCRdb table lists in-frame clones only, not all of them. The table shows over a million clones, with about 80% occurring only once. On this clone itself: Its antigen remains unknown.

The V end lost 4 bases, the J end lost 8 bases, and 18 bases lay between the germline ends. CDR3 length: 14 residues. Germline values: CDR1 SGDLS, CDR2 YYNGEE. The genes are TRBV9 and TRBJ1-1; D possibly corresponds to TRBD1 (5 bases). Sequencing was performed on memory CD4+ T cells sorted from blood. The subset was: CD45RA-negative fraction. The receptor comes from a man younger than 35 in good health. The CDR3 region is CASSPQTVGVEAFF. The CDR3 DNA follows: TGTGCCAGCAGCCCCCAAACTGTGGGGGTAGAAGCTTTCTTT.